The 29 T cell receptor beta chains presented below share a single source sample, sequenced in a study of blood T cell repertoires in COVID-19. The repertoire was sequenced with immunoSEQ multiplex PCR; TCRdb's copy has only in-frame clones and lacks some. The sample holds 150,000 to 200,000 clones, approximately 88% seen once. What was sequenced was peripheral blood. These receptors were collected from a man aged 40-49 years with acute or convalescent COVID-19.

The J gene is TRBJ2-1, the V gene TRBV5-1, with TRBD1 identical over 10 bases. The CDR3 is made up of 15 amino acids. Germline CDR1 reads SGHRS; CDR2 reads YFSETQ. V lost 3 bases, J lost 3 bases, and 3 bases stayed unmatched. CDR3 loop: CASSSTGGYYNEQFF. CDR3 bases: TGCGCCAGCAGCTCGACAGGGGGCTACTACAATGAGCAGTTCTTC.

V and J are TRBV11-2 and TRBJ1-5; TRBD1 agrees at 7 bases. The CDR3 extends over 15 amino acids. J lost 5 bases, V lost 1 base, and 5 bases had no gene match. Germline CDR1 reads SGHAT; CDR2 reads FQNNGV. Here the CDR3 reads CASSLGPGGHQPQHF. DNA of the CDR3: TGTGCCAGCAGCTTAGGGCCAGGGGGTCATCAGCCCCAGCATTTT.

This chain joins TRBV19 and TRBJ1-3; D unclear. V was shortened by 3 bases and J by 5 bases, with 5 bases between the two germline ends. CDR1 is LNHDA and CDR2 is SQIVND in the germline V gene (reference sequence). The CDR3 contains 12 residues. CDR3 in DNA: TGTGCCAGTAGTATCACACGAAACACCATATATTTT. Amino acid sequence: CASSITRNTIYF.

CDR3 loop: CASSATLPDSGNTIYF. CDR3 nucleotide sequence: TGTGCCAGCTCAGCGACACTGCCCGACTCTGGAAACACCATATATTTT. The gene calls are TRBV18 and TRBJ1-3, with no clear D. CDR3 size: 16 residues. Trimming left V 5 bases short and J 0 bases short, with 14 bases between. CDR1 is KGHSH, CDR2 LQKENI, per germline.

This clone was found a few times. The chain has TRBV10-1 and TRBJ1-5; D not certain. Trimming took 4 bases from V and 5 from J, leaving 15 bases between them. The length of the CDR3 is 15 residues. CDR1 WNHNN and CDR2 SYGVQD come from the germline V gene (reference sequence). The CDR3 protein is CASSVEGATDQPQHF. The CDR3 DNA reads as TGCGCCAGCAGTGTCGAGGGCGCTACTGATCAGCCCCAGCATTTT.

The rearrangement joins TRBV6-5 to TRBJ1-6; D is possibly TRBD1 (6 bases). The CDR3 contains 14 residues. CDR1 and CDR2 from the germline V gene are MNHEY and SVGAGI. Trimming took 6 bases from V and 14 from J, leaving 20 bases between them. CDR3 bases: TGTGCCAGCAGACTCTTGGGGGACAATATATCCCTCCACTTT. This gives the protein CASRLLGDNISLHF.

The chain has TRBV18 and TRBJ1-5; no definite D call. CDR1 is KGHSH and CDR2 is LQKENI in the germline V gene. Between the trimmed V and J ends, which lost 3 bases and 1 base, there was a span of 4 bases. The CDR3 totals 13 residues. This chain's CDR3 is CASSPESNQPQHF. The CDR3 bases are TGTGCCAGCTCACCCGAGAGCAATCAGCCCCAGCATTTT. The full variable domain, its missing parts supplied by reference TRBV18 and TRBJ1-5, is NAGVMQNPRHLVRRRGQEARLRCSPMKGHSHVYWYRQLPEEGLKFMVYLQKENIIDESGMPKERFSAEFPKEGPSILRIQQVVRGDSAAYFCASSPESNQPQHFGDGTRLSIL.

The CDR3 protein is CASSQLDRGGTGELFF. In nucleotides, the CDR3 is TGTGCCAGCAGCCAACTGGACAGGGGAGGCACCGGGGAGCTGTTTTTT. The chain uses TRBV3-1 (or the pseudogene TRBV3-2) and TRBJ2-2; 9 nucleotides match TRBD1. V shed 2 bases and J 4 bases; nucleotides not matched to a gene: 5. In germline, CDR1 is LGHDT, CDR2 YNNKEL (reference sequence). The CDR3 is 16 amino acids.

This rearrangement joins TRBV7-2 to TRBJ2-7, with D possibly being TRBD1 (5 bases). Trimming cost V 1 base and J 0 bases, with 10 bases left between them. Germline loops: CDR1 SGHTA, CDR2 FQGNSA. The CDR3 consists of 15 residues. The CDR3: CASSLGRANSYEQYF. Here the CDR3 DNA reads TGTGCCAGCAGCTTAGGCAGGGCGAACTCCTACGAGCAGTACTTC.

This clone has more than one count but fewer than ten. CDR3 in DNA: TGCGCCAGCAGCCCGGGATTCACGGGCACCGGGGAGCTGTTTTTT. Translation: CASSPGFTGTGELFF. The chain carries TRBV5-1 and TRBJ2-2; weak D call: TRBD2 (5 bases). The germline gives CDR1 SGHRS, CDR2 YFSETQ. Trimming removed 4 bases at V and 4 bases at J, with 14 bases between. The CDR3 covers 15 residues.

The rearrangement uses TRBV6-1 and TRBJ1-2; D is perhaps TRBD1 (6 bases). The CDR3 loop spans 16 amino acids. Germline values: CDR1 MNHNS, CDR2 SASEGT. Trimming shortened V by 4 bases and J by 0 bases, and 15 bases separated the two germline ends. Written as DNA, the CDR3 is TGTGCCAGCAGTGCATTACCGGGACAAGCTAACTATGGCTACACCTTC. This encodes CASSALPGQANYGYTF.

On this clone: It is unclear where the CDR3 begins or ends on the DNA, so no DNA is shown, and the CDR3 is as TCRdb lists it. The V and J genes are TRBV21-1 and TRBJ1-3. TRBV21-1 is tagged as a pseudogene. The CDR3 extends over 21 residues, inclusive of both ends. CDR3: CASSPGSSKVGRGAGGNTIYF.

V gene TRBV4-1 combines with J gene TRBJ1-3; 8 positions match TRBD1. Germline CDR1 and CDR2: MGHRA and YSYEKL. V lost 3 bases, J lost 2 bases, and 3 bases stayed unmatched. There are 15 residues in the CDR3. DNA of the CDR3: TGCGCCAGCAGCCAGCCGACAGGGGCTGGAAACACCATATATTTT. It specifies CASSQPTGAGNTIYF.

V gene TRBV2 combines with J gene TRBJ2-7, with a tentative D call TRBD2 (7 bases). The CDR3 totals 15 residues. CDR1 is SNHLY, CDR2 FYNNEI, per germline. V was pared by 1 base and J by 3 bases, with 13 bases between. This chain's CDR3 is CASSEGGGRLYEQYF. CDR3 DNA sequence: TGTGCCAGCAGTGAAGGCGGGGGCCGCCTCTACGAGCAGTACTTC.

The table lists this clone with a count of one. Written as DNA, the CDR3 is TGTGCCAGCAGCTGGCCTCCGGGACAGGGGGCGAAAAATTCACCCCTCCACTTT. It codes for CASSWPPGQGAKNSPLHF. The chain is built from TRBV5-5 and TRBJ1-6; 12 nucleotides agree with TRBD1. CDR1 SGHKS and CDR2 YYEKEE come from the germline V gene (reference sequence). The CDR3 is made up of 18 amino acids. Unmatched junction bases numbered 11, after V lost 3 bases and J lost 7 bases.

This chain connects TRBV13 to TRBJ2-1, with D unclear. CDR1 and CDR2 from the germline V gene are PRHDT and FYEKMQ (reference sequence). The CDR3 totals 16 residues. Trimming took 2 bases from V and 2 from J, leaving 13 bases between them. This CDR3 reads CASSLRTAFPYNEQFF. The DNA of the CDR3 is TGTGCCAGCAGCTTACGCACTGCCTTCCCCTACAATGAGCAGTTCTTC.

CDR3 nucleotide sequence: TGTGCCAGCAGCTTAGCTGCGGGGGGGCTTAATGAGCAGTTCTTC. Its translation is CASSLAAGGLNEQFF. The chain uses TRBV7-2 and TRBJ2-1, with 9 bases aligning to TRBD2. J was trimmed by 7 bases and V by 0 bases; bases with no gene match: 4. Germline lookup yields CDR1 SGHTA and CDR2 FQGNSA. The CDR3 is made up of 15 amino acids.

In its sample, this clone was seen once. The gene calls are TRBV11-2 and TRBJ2-5, with 7 bases matching TRBD1. CDR1 SGHAT and CDR2 FQNNGV come from the germline V gene. CDR3 length equals 15 residues. The V gene end was trimmed by 3 bases and the J gene end by 1 base; junction bases not matched to a gene: 5. The CDR3 here is CASSFGGTVQETQYF. The CDR3 DNA sequence: TGTGCCAGCAGCTTCGGTGGGACAGTCCAAGAGACCCAGTACTTC.

The chain combines TRBV7-9 with TRBJ2-7; 7 bases align to TRBD1. V lost 2 bases to trimming and J lost 2 bases; unmatched junction nucleotides: 3. This CDR3 region has 14 residues. Germline V gene data show CDR1 as SEHNR and CDR2 as FQNEAQ (reference sequence). CDR3 amino acids: CASSLTGQTYEQYF. The CDR3 DNA reads as TGTGCCAGCAGCTTAACGGGACAGACCTACGAGCAGTACTTC.

This clone has a handful of counts. This chain joins TRBV7-6 and TRBJ2-1; 8 bases map to TRBD1. Per the germline V gene, CDR1 is SGHVS and CDR2 is FNYEAQ. The CDR3 extends over 14 amino acids. The V segment lost 3 bases and the J segment 4 bases; nucleotides outside the gene matches: 2. CDR3 nucleotides: TGTGCCAGCAGCTTGACAGGGGTATACAATGAGCAGTTCTTC. The encoded protein is CASSLTGVYNEQFF.

The rearrangement links TRBV27 to TRBJ1-1; 7 nucleotides line up with TRBD1. The CDR3 consists of 16 residues. CDR1 and CDR2 (germline): MNHEY, SMNVEV (reference sequence). The junction had 13 bases not matched to a gene; V was cut back by 4 bases and J by 5 bases. CDR3 region: CASSSPRGRGSTEAFF. As DNA, the CDR3 is TGTGCCAGCAGTTCCCCCCGTGGCAGGGGGTCGACTGAAGCTTTCTTT.

The chain has TRBV14 and TRBJ2-7, with 7 bases fitting TRBD2. The CDR3 runs to 12 residues. With 4 bases clipped from V and 13 bases from J, the junction kept 10 bases outside the gene matches. Per germline, CDR1 SGHDN and CDR2 FVKESK. In DNA form, the CDR3 reads TGTGCCAGCAGCCCTATAGCGGGCCTGCTATACTTC. It is translated as CASSPIAGLLYF.

The chain has TRBV5-1 and TRBJ2-2, with TRBD2 matching 11 bases. J lost 4 bases, V lost 1 base, and 6 bases had no gene match. In germline, CDR1 is SGHRS, CDR2 YFSETQ. CDR3 length equals 17 residues. The CDR3 spells CASSLLPSGGTTGELFF. Here the CDR3 DNA reads TGCGCCAGCAGCTTGTTGCCTAGCGGGGGGACCACCGGGGAGCTGTTTTTT.

The chain joins TRBV19 to TRBJ2-1; TRBD1 aligns across 9 bases. The V gene's germline CDR1 is LNHDA and CDR2 SQIVND (reference sequence). This CDR3 has 13 residues. The junction had 4 bases not matched to a gene; V was cut back by 9 bases and J by 4 bases. The chain's CDR3 is CASLGQGYNEQFF. For the CDR3, the DNA is TGTGCCAGCCTCGGACAGGGGTACAATGAGCAGTTCTTC. Looking up the rest from reference TRBV19 and TRBJ2-1 gives the full variable domain: DGGITQSPKYLFRKEGQNVTLSCEQNLNHDAMYWYRQDPGQGLRLIYYSQIVNDFQKGDIAEGYSVSREKKESFPLTVTSAQKNPTAFYLCASLGQGYNEQFFGPGTRLTVL.

The chain is built from TRBV2 and TRBJ2-3; D perhaps matches TRBD1 (5 bases). Trimming stripped 2 bases from V and 6 bases from J, with 15 bases between. Germline V gene sequence: CDR1 SNHLY, CDR2 FYNNEI. The CDR3 has 15 residues. CDR3 DNA: TGTGCCAGCAGTGAATCTGGGGCCCCAACGGATACGCAGTATTTT. Amino acids: CASSESGAPTDTQYF.

The chain links TRBV7-2 to TRBJ1-2; no definite D call. There are 15 residues in the CDR3. Germline V CDR1 and CDR2: SGHTA, FQGNSA. Trimming pared 5 bases from V and 3 bases from J, leaving 16 bases between. The CDR3 region is CASSPDTGSDYGYTF. CDR3 DNA sequence: TGTGCCAGCAGCCCCGACACGGGGAGTGACTATGGCTACACCTTC.

V usage is TRBV3-1 (or the pseudogene TRBV3-2) and J usage is TRBJ1-2, with 9 bases lining up with TRBD1. The V and J ends lost 0 bases and 11 bases, in that order; junction bases with no gene match: 4. The CDR3 loop spans 13 amino acids. Germline-derived CDR1 and CDR2 are LGHDT and YNNKEL (reference sequence). The CDR3 DNA reads as TGTGCCAGCAGCCAAGATACAGGGGGCGTATACACCTTC. Translated, it gives CASSQDTGGVYTF.

The V gene is TRBV20-1, the J gene TRBJ2-7; D is possibly TRBD2 (5 bases). The CDR3 covers 10 residues. Per the germline V gene, CDR1 is DFQATT and CDR2 is SNEGSKA (reference sequence). The CDR3: CGRRGYEQYF. In DNA, the CDR3 is TGCGGCCGCCGGGGCTACGAGCAGTACTTC.

This clone was found a few times. The chain joins TRBV4-1 to TRBJ2-5; the D is unclear. Trimming took off 0 bases at V and 0 bases at J, with 8 bases between the two ends. The CDR3 loop spans 15 amino acids. Germline V gives CDR1 MGHRA, CDR2 YSYEKL. CDR3 DNA sequence: TGCGCCAGCAGCCAAGATATACTGAACCAAGAGACCCAGTACTTC. This translates into CASSQDILNQETQYF.